The sequence of this T cell receptor beta chain was determined in a study of beta chain features in type 1 diabetes. Study at large: In all, 107,917,701 sorted cells from all samples were analyzed. Study-wide findings and caveats: Across patients, naive, central memory and Treg TCRB repertoires exhibited apparently greater similarity than was observed across healthy donors. Across all four CD4+ subsets, people with type 1 diabetes showed modestly shorter TCRB CDR3s. In patients and controls equally, PCR might favor templates that are shorter.

As for this clone: Its antigen remains unidentified.

Germline lookup yields CDR1 SGHDN and CDR2 FVKESK. CDR3 length equals 14 residues. The V and J ends lost 2 bases and 3 bases respectively, with 11 bases between them. The isolated RNA, all of it, was reverse transcribed, so expressed TCRB transcripts were what got sequenced. Clones were read by immunoSEQ multiplex PCR, and TCRdb kept only the in-frame ones, dropping some. The sample yields 630,000 or so clones, roughly an eighth seen once. The sample consisted of naive CD4+ T cells from blood. This receptor was taken from a man between 18 and 35 years old with type 1 diabetes. The chain uses TRBV14 and TRBJ2-7, with D perhaps TRBD1 or TRBD2 (5 bases each). The CDR3 DNA reads TGTGCCAGCAGCCAACGGGGCAGGCACTACGAGCAGTACTTC. Amino acid sequence: CASSQRGRHYEQYF. The full variable domain, in which reference TRBV14 and TRBJ2-7 provide the parts outside the CDR3, is EAGVTQFPSHSVIEKGQTVTLRCDPISGHDNLYWYRRVMGKEIKFLLHFVKESKQDESGMPNNRFLAERTGGTYSTLKVQPAELEDSGVYFCASSQRGRHYEQYFGPGTRLTVT.